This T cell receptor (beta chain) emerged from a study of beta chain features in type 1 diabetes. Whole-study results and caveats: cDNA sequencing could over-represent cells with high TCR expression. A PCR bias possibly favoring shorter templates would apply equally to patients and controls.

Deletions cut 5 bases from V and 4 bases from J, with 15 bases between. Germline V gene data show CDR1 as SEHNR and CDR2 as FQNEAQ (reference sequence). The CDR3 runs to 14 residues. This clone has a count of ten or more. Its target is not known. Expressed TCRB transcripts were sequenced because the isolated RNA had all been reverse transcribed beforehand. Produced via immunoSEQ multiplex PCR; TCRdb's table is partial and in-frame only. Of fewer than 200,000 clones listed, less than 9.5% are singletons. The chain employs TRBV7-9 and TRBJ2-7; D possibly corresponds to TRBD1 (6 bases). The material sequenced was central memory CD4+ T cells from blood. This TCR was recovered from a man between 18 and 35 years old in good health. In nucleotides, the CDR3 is TGTGCCAGCAGCGCGAGACAGGATGCTTACGAGCAGTACTTC. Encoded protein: CASSARQDAYEQYF.